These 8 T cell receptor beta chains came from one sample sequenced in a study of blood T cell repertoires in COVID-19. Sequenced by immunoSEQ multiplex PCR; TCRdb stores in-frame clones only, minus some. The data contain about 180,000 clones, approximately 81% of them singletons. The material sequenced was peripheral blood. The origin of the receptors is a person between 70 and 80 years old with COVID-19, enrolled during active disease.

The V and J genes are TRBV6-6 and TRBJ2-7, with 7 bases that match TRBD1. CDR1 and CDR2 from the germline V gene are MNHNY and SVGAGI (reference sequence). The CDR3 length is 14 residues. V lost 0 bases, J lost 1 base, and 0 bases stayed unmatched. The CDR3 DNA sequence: TGTGCCAGCAGTTACTCGGGACAGTCCTACGAGCAGTACTTC. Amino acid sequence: CASSYSGQSYEQYF.

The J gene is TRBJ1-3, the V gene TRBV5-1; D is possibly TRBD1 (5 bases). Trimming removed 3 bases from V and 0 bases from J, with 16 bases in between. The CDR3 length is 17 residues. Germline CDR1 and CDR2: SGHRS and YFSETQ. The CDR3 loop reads CASSSNPGHNSGNTIYF. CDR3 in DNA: TGCGCCAGCAGCTCCAACCCAGGGCACAACTCTGGAAACACCATATATTTT. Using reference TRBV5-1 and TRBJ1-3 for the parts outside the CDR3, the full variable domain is KAGVTQTPRYLIKTRGQQVTLSCSPISGHRSVSWYQQTPGQGLQFLFEYFSETQRNKGNFPGRFSGRQFSNSRSEMNVSTLELGDSALYLCASSSNPGHNSGNTIYFGEGSWLTVV.

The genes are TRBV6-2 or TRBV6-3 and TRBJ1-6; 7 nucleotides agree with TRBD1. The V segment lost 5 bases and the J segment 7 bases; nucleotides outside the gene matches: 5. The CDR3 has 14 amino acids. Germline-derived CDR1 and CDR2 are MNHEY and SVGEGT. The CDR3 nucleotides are TGTGCCAGCAGTGCTTCACAGGGGAATTCACCCCTCCACTTT. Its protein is CASSASQGNSPLHF.

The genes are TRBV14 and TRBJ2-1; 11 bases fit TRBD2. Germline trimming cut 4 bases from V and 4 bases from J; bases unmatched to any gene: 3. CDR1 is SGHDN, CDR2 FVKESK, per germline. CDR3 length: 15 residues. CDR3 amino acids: CASSLASGGYNEQFF. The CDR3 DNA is TGTGCCAGCAGCCTAGCTAGCGGGGGGTACAATGAGCAGTTCTTC. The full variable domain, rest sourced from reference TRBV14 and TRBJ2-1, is EAGVTQFPSHSVIEKGQTVTLRCDPISGHDNLYWYRRVMGKEIKFLLHFVKESKQDESGMPNNRFLAERTGGTYSTLKVQPAELEDSGVYFCASSLASGGYNEQFFGPGTRLTVL.

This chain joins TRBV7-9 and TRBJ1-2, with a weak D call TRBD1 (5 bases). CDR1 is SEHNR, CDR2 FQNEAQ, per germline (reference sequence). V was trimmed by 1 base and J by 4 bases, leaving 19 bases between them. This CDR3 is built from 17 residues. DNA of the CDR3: TGTGCCAGCAGCTTAGTTGTGGCAGGGCCTCCAGGCTATGGCTACACCTTC. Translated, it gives CASSLVVAGPPGYGYTF.

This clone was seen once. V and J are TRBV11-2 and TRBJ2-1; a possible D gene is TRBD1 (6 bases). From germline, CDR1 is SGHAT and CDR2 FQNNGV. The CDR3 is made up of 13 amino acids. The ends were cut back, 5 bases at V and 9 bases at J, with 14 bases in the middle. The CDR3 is CASSEPRGLEQFF. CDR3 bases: TGTGCCAGCAGCGAGCCCAGGGGTCTTGAGCAGTTCTTC.

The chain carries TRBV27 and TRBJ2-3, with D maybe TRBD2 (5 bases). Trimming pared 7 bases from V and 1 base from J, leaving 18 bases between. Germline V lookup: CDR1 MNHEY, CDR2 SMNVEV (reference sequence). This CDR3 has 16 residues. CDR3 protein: CASISVGLAGTDTQYF. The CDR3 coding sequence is TGTGCCAGCATTTCTGTCGGTCTAGCTGGCACAGATACGCAGTATTTT.

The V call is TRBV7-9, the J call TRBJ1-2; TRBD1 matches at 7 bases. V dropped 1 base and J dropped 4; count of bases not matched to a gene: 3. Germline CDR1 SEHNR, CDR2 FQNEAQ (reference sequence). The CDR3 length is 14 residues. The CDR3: CASSLEGAGYGYTF. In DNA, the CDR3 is TGTGCCAGCAGCTTAGAGGGGGCCGGCTATGGCTACACCTTC. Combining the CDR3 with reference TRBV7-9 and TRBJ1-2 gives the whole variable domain DTGVSQNPRHKITKRGQNVTFRCDPISEHNRLYWYRQTLGQGPEFLTYFQNEAQLEKSRLLSDRFSAERPKGSFSTLEIQRTEQGDSAMYLCASSLEGAGYGYTFGSGTRLTVV.